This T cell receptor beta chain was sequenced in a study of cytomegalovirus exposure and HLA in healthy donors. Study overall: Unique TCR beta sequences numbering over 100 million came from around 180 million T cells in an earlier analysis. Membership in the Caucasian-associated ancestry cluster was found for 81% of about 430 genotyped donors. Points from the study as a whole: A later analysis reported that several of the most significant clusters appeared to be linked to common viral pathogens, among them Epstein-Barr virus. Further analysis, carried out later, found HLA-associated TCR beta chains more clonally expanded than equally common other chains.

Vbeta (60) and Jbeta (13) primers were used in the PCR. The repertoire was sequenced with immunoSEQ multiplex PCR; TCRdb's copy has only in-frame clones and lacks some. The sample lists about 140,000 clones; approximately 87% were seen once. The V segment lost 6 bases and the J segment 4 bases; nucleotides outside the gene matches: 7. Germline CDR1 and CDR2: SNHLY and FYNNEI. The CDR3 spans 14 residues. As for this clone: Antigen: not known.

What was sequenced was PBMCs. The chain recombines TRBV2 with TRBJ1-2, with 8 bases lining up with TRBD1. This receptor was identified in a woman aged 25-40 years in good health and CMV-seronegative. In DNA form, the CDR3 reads TGTGCCAGCAGCTACGGACAGGGAGTCTATGGCTACACCTTC. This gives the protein CASSYGQGVYGYTF.